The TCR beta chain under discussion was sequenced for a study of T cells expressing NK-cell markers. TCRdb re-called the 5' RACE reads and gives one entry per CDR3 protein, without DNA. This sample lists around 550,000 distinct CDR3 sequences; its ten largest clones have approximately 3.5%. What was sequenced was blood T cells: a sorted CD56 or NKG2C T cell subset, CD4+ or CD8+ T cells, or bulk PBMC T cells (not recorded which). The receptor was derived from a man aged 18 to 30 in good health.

CDR3 region: CASSETATDTEAFF. The V and J genes are TRBV2 and TRBJ1-1. Germline CDR1 is SNHLY and CDR2 is FYNNEI. This CDR3 comprises 14 residues.